A single sample gave rise to the 19 T cell receptor beta chains below, sequenced in a study of blood T cell repertoires in COVID-19. Profiled with immunoSEQ multiplex PCR; TCRdb holds only in-frame clones, not every one. The sample contains approximately 58,000 clones, 85% to 90% of which appear only once. Sequencing was performed on peripheral blood. These receptors all come from a middle-aged man with active COVID-19.

This chain joins TRBV5-4 and TRBJ2-5; 7 positions agree with TRBD1. CDR1 is SGHNT and CDR2 is YYREEE in the germline V gene (reference sequence). This CDR3 contains 16 residues. Trimming removed 5 bases from V and 4 bases from J; junction bases left unmatched: 14. The CDR3 region is CASSRRFSGGGETQYF. CDR3 nucleotides: TGTGCCAGCAGTCGACGCTTTTCAGGGGGTGGAGAGACCCAGTACTTC.

The CDR3 reads CATGQGVSSYEQYF. CDR3 bases: TGTGCCACCGGACAGGGGGTAAGCTCCTACGAGCAGTACTTC. This chain links TRBV15 with TRBJ2-7, with TRBD1 matching over 10 bases. Trimming at V came to 8 bases and at J to 0 bases, leaving 4 bases not matched to a gene. This CDR3 contains 14 residues. Germline assignment: CDR1 LNHNV and CDR2 YYDKDF (reference sequence).

The rearrangement links TRBV9 to TRBJ2-7; D is undetermined. CDR3 length: 15 residues. V was trimmed by 0 bases and J by 0 bases, leaving 10 bases between them. Looked up from germline, CDR1 is SGDLS and CDR2 is YYNGEE. The CDR3 protein is CASSVGSVLSYEQYF. DNA for the CDR3: TGTGCCAGCAGCGTAGGCAGCGTCCTCTCCTACGAGCAGTACTTC.

The chain joins TRBV6-5 to TRBJ1-5; D may be TRBD1 (6 bases). V gave up 0 bases and J gave up 11 bases, with 14 bases separating them. Per germline, CDR1 MNHEY and CDR2 SVGAGI. This CDR3 comprises 14 residues. The CDR3 loop is CASSYSGATWAQHF. The CDR3 coding sequence is TGTGCCAGCAGTTACTCGGGGGCCACCTGGGCCCAGCATTTT.

V gene TRBV18 combines with J gene TRBJ2-7; 9 nucleotides match TRBD1. Germline lookup yields CDR1 KGHSH and CDR2 LQKENI. Germline trimming cut 3 bases from V and 9 bases from J; bases unmatched to any gene: 3. This CDR3 is 12 amino acids long. Written as DNA, the CDR3 is TGTGCCAGCTCACCGGGACAGGGATGGCAGTACTTC. Amino acids: CASSPGQGWQYF. Full variable domain (remainder filled in from reference TRBV18 and TRBJ2-7): NAGVMQNPRHLVRRRGQEARLRCSPMKGHSHVYWYRQLPEEGLKFMVYLQKENIIDESGMPKERFSAEFPKEGPSILRIQQVVRGDSAAYFCASSPGQGWQYFGPGTRLTVT.

This rearrangement joins TRBV19 to TRBJ2-7, with D possibly being TRBD2 (6 bases). This CDR3 is built from 14 residues. In germline, CDR1 is LNHDA, CDR2 SQIVND (reference sequence). Deletions cut 6 bases from V and 4 bases from J, with 16 bases between. CDR3 residues: CASSPGLLSYEQYF. The CDR3 nucleotides are TGTGCCAGTAGCCCGGGACTCTTGTCGTACGAGCAGTACTTC.

V is TRBV2 and J is TRBJ2-2; perhaps TRBD1 as D (5 bases). The V end lost 3 bases, the J end lost 1 base, and 21 bases lay between the germline ends. Germline CDR1 reads SNHLY; CDR2 reads FYNNEI. The CDR3 spans 19 residues. This CDR3 reads CASSDDRRGVGQNTGELFF. The CDR3 DNA follows: TGTGCCAGCAGTGACGACAGACGAGGTGTTGGCCAGAACACCGGGGAGCTGTTTTTT.

The CDR3 coding sequence is TGTGCCAGCAGCTTGGTGGTGTCGGGATACAATGAGCAGTTCTTC. Translating it yields CASSLVVSGYNEQFF. The chain employs TRBV5-4 and TRBJ2-1; a weak D match, TRBD2 (5 bases). The ends were cut back, 0 bases at V and 4 bases at J, with 11 bases in the middle. The CDR3 spans 15 residues. Germline CDR1 and CDR2: SGHNT and YYREEE (reference sequence).

The chain combines TRBV28 with TRBJ1-3; D uncertain. Trimming stripped 4 bases from V and 0 bases from J, with 13 bases between. The CDR3 runs 16 residues. Germline V CDR1 and CDR2: MDHEN, SYDVKM. The CDR3 coding sequence is TGTGCCAGCAGTTCCGGACTGAGAAACTCTGGAAACACCATATATTTT. Encoded protein: CASSSGLRNSGNTIYF.

The chain joins TRBV19 to TRBJ2-1; 9 bases agree with TRBD2. Trimming removed 6 bases from V and 9 bases from J; junction bases left unmatched: 9. Germline V lookup: CDR1 LNHDA, CDR2 SQIVND (reference sequence). This CDR3 contains 14 residues. The chain's CDR3 is CASSLGLAGTEQFF. The CDR3 DNA reads TGTGCCAGTAGCCTGGGGCTAGCGGGAACTGAGCAGTTCTTC.

The gene calls are TRBV9 and TRBJ2-2; D possibly corresponds to TRBD2 (6 bases). Between the trimmed V and J ends, which lost 5 bases and 1 base, there was a span of 6 bases. Per the germline V gene, CDR1 is SGDLS and CDR2 is YYNGEE. The length of the CDR3 is 13 residues. CDR3: CASRRGNTGELFF. The CDR3 DNA reads TGTGCCAGCAGGCGGGGGAACACCGGGGAGCTGTTTTTT.

This sequence joins TRBV28 and TRBJ2-2, with 7 bases fitting TRBD1. Germline trimming cut 7 bases from V and 4 bases from J; bases unmatched to any gene: 12. The CDR3 has 16 residues. Germline V gene sequence: CDR1 MDHEN, CDR2 SYDVKM. The chain's CDR3 is CASTPGQEAGTGELFF. CDR3 nucleotides: TGTGCCAGCACCCCCGGACAGGAGGCGGGCACCGGGGAGCTGTTTTTT.

V and J are TRBV28 and TRBJ2-3; D is perhaps TRBD2 (6 bases). The CDR3 is made up of 14 amino acids. Germline loops: CDR1 MDHEN, CDR2 SYDVKM. Trimming removed 2 bases at V and 6 bases at J, with 12 bases between. The CDR3 protein is CASSLGDSLDTQYF. The DNA of the CDR3 is TGTGCCAGCAGTTTAGGGGACTCCCTGGATACGCAGTATTTT. Variable domain in full (rest from reference TRBV28 and TRBJ2-3): DVKVTQSSRYLVKRTGEKVFLECVQDMDHENMFWYRQDPGLGLRLIYFSYDVKMKEKGDIPEGYSVSREKKERFSLILESASTNQTSMYLCASSLGDSLDTQYFGPGTRLTVL.

A few counts support this clone. This rearrangement joins TRBV18 to TRBJ1-6, with TRBD1 identical over 7 bases. V was pared by 2 bases and J by 7 bases, with 8 bases of the junction left unmatched. CDR3 size: 16 residues. Germline CDR1 and CDR2: KGHSH and LQKENI. The CDR3 DNA reads as TGTGCCAGCTCACCAGGGACAGACCCCGGGAATTCACCCCTCCACTTT. Its translation is CASSPGTDPGNSPLHF.

This clone has a single count. This chain joins TRBV19 and TRBJ2-5; TRBD2 matches 9 bases. Germline-derived CDR1 and CDR2 are LNHDA and SQIVND (reference sequence). The CDR3 contains 18 residues. The trim removed 5 bases at V and 1 base at J, leaving 14 bases unmatched. CDR3 residues: CASSPTRSRLAAQETQYF. DNA for the CDR3: TGTGCCAGTAGTCCTACCAGGTCGAGACTAGCGGCCCAAGAGACCCAGTACTTC.

The CDR3 loop reads CAIRGLAGVADTQYF. The CDR3 DNA sequence: TGTGCCATCAGGGGACTAGCGGGAGTTGCAGATACGCAGTATTTT. The chain employs TRBV10-3 and TRBJ2-3; 14 positions match TRBD2. This CDR3 comprises 15 residues. The V gene's germline CDR1 is ENHRY and CDR2 SYGVKD. V shed 6 bases, J shed 4 bases, and the junction held 3 bases outside the gene matches.

In its sample, this clone was seen a few times. The chain employs TRBV11-2 and TRBJ2-7; D might be TRBD2 (6 bases). Trimming shortened V by 1 base and J by 5 bases, and 18 bases separated the two germline ends. Germline V gene data show CDR1 as SGHAT and CDR2 as FQNNGV. This CDR3 contains 16 residues. The CDR3 region is CASSLGARRASDEQYF. The CDR3 bases are TGTGCCAGCAGCTTAGGGGCCAGGAGGGCATCGGACGAGCAGTACTTC.

The chain combines TRBV3-1 (or the pseudogene TRBV3-2) with TRBJ1-1, with D perhaps TRBD1 (6 bases). The CDR3 contains 13 residues. V dropped 5 bases and J dropped 2 bases, with 9 bases sitting between them. The germline V gene encodes CDR1 LGHDT and CDR2 YNNKEL (reference sequence). The CDR3 region is CASSGTPNTEAFF. The CDR3 bases are TGTGCCAGCAGCGGGACACCAAACACTGAAGCTTTCTTT.

The V and J genes are TRBV7-8 and TRBJ2-1, with D possibly being TRBD2 (6 bases). Trimming cost V 1 base and J 7 bases, with 23 bases left between them. There are 18 residues in the CDR3. The germline V gene has CDR1 SGHVS and CDR2 FQNEAQ. This chain's CDR3 is CASSLGTAAVMAGNEQFF. CDR3 bases: TGTGCCAGCAGCTTAGGTACGGCAGCGGTCATGGCGGGGAATGAGCAGTTCTTC.